Below, one TCR beta chain is given with its context. The clone's antigen remains unknown. Per-base quality was not reported, and no clone a single base away is much larger than it. The entry originates in a study of cytomegalovirus exposure and HLA in healthy donors (TCRdb year 2017). Looking at the study overall: According to an earlier analysis of a few hundred of the donors, about 179 million T cells yielded over 100 million unique TCR beta sequences and more than 250 Gb of sequence data. About 300 gigabases of sequencing data and 70 million to 85 million unique TCR sequences were included in an early release covering roughly 700 HLA-typed donors. HLA typing included class I and class II loci at four-digit resolution. In addition to the first cohort of 500 to 850 subjects, a separate validation cohort of 100 to 150 different subjects was used. Because of strong linkage in the cohort, roughly five DR-DQ haplotypes were treated as single units for association and clustering. Genome-wide SNP genotypes for about 65% of the 666 donors were used in a later genetic analysis, which treated that subset as a discovery cohort. Every repertoire in the discovery cohort had been generated on one and the same sequencing platform. Among the roughly 390 genotyped donors, approximately 76% belonged to the genetic ancestry cluster associated with self-reported Caucasian donors. To study patterns of TCR occurrence, a later analysis re-analyzed previously published TCR beta repertoires from several hundred donors and added high-resolution HLA genotyping. Among some 400 genotyped donors of the cohort, an average of around 220,000 unique TCR beta nucleotide sequences was sequenced per donor, of which about 19% were non-productive. Alongside the repertoire data, information on donor age, sex, ethnicity and CMV serostatus was compiled. The number of donors typed differed by locus, with 629-630 for A, B, C, DRB1 and DQB1, around 500 for DQA1, some 570 for DPA1, and 450 to 480 for DPB1. Rather than using new phenotypic data, the later analysis identified candidate immune exposures from TCR beta sequences and from how often those sequences occurred across donors. The study profiled the T cell repertoires of hundreds of subjects by immunosequencing and related them to cytomegalovirus serostatus. The study aimed to test whether cataloging public T cell receptors could reveal signatures of past pathogen exposure. To decide whether each TCR beta V gene segment behaved as functional or pseudogenic, an earlier analysis of some 600 of the donors relied on high-throughput TCR beta sequencing. To predict cytomegalovirus infection status, the study brought together high-throughput TCR immunosequencing, statistical association of individual TCRs with disease status, and machine learning. Paper-wide results and their limitations: Sequencing depth was assumed to be roughly uniform across donors in the presence/absence analyses, though that assumption may not hold. An earlier analysis of some 590 of the donors showed that most TCR beta V segments appeared in productive rearrangements either about 87% or about 30% of the time, which broadly matched IMGT annotations. In the study, 150 to 200 TCR beta chains were listed as associated with cytomegalovirus. According to a later genetic analysis, donors in an Asian-associated ancestry cluster had fewer N-insertions in productive TCRs than the approximately 700-donor mean. Across donors, most TCR sequences were observed very rarely, whereas some public TCRs were present in many individuals. According to a later analysis, parvovirus B19, influenza, CMV and Epstein-Barr virus appeared linked to several top co-occurrence clusters. A later analysis found that TCR association rates varied across HLA loci, with DRB1 alleles showing the most associated TCRs and HLA-C alleles the fewest. A later analysis found that HLA-associated TCR beta chains were more clonally expanded and had lower generation probabilities than equally common non-associated chains. Cytomegalovirus status was reported to be diagnosed by the classifier with high specificity and sensitivity in both the original and validation cohorts. A further reported finding was that TCR beta sequences accurately predicted the HLA-A and HLA-B alleles for most subjects in the first cohort. Assigning TCR associations to individual alleles was difficult when HLA alleles, especially DR and DQ, strongly co-occurred. A group of highly shared sequence variants was considered likely to be a technical artifact of the sequencing pipeline. The only immune exposure information available for the cohort was CMV serostatus. In a later analysis, most CMV-associated TCR beta chains were found to appear HLA-restricted, with HLA associations seemingly driven largely by CMV exposure. A later analysis associated about 17,000 TCR beta sequences with specific HLA alleles at a false discovery rate of 0.05. Because HLA typing was unavailable for some donors at each locus, only the typed subset was used in association tests. The authors suggested that the approach could potentially be generalized to other disease states and immunological phenotypes. Linkage disequilibrium might explain the correlated functional status among segregating V segments, but an unknown experimental factor could not be ruled out. In a later genetic analysis, a missense DCLRE1C variant was associated with V-gene and J-gene trimming of TCR beta chains, and the association was replicated in an independent cohort. The cohort was sequenced for TCR beta chains only, and without alpha or paired-chain data the features that could be detected were limited. In vitro tests confirmed that a few of the cytomegalovirus-associated TCR beta chains recognize cytomegalovirus antigens. Because counts were too low, roughly 18 rarely observed V segments, including chromosome 9 orphons, were left out of the earlier analysis of some 640 of the donors.

The cohort was made up of several hundred healthy bone marrow donors. At the time of sampling, every cohort member was nominally healthy, though immune exposures that went unrecorded were likely present. The donor was CMV seronegative and was included in the group of a few hundred seronegative cohort members. Each donor provided a peripheral blood sample, and peripheral blood mononuclear cells were used for TCR beta sequencing. The Qiagen DNeasy Blood Extraction Kit was used to extract genomic DNA from the blood cell samples. The library was made by the immunoSEQ multiplex PCR assay. A mixture of 60 forward primers for TCR Vbeta segments and 13 reverse primers for TCR Jbeta segments was used in the multiplex PCR. Amplification of the CDR3 region of rearranged TCR beta genes was performed with a multiplex PCR assay on genomic DNA. The amplified TCR beta libraries were sequenced on the Illumina HiSeq System as 87-base-pair reads. In the source study's methods: In a later analysis, tens of millions of unique TCR beta chains were counted across the roughly 670 repertoires, and around 10 million of these chains were shared by at least two donors. Raw reads were error-corrected and collapsed into unique sequences with a nearest-neighbor algorithm that merged closely related sequences to remove PCR and sequencing errors. V, D and J gene segments were assigned by aligning CDR3 sequences to IMGT reference sequences. For a sequence to be retained, at least a six-nucleotide match to both a V gene segment and a J gene segment was required. Rearrangements were called productive when the CDR3 lacked stop codons and stayed in frame with V and J; all others were non-productive. Following IMGT convention, CDR3 was defined as the stretch from the second conserved V-encoded cysteine to the conserved J-encoded phenylalanine. The earlier analysis of some 540 of the donors excluded any sequence lacking an unambiguous match to a single V gene segment. An earlier analysis of approximately 590 of the donors called V segments functional above 56.7% productive rearrangements and segregating when the between-donor standard deviation exceeded 5%. A statistical classification framework was developed to diagnose cytomegalovirus status using the catalog of TCR beta chain sequences. V and J gene assignment, in a later analysis, came from comparing TCR nucleotide sequences with IMGT/GENE-DB human TR gene sequences. Using the TCRdist pipeline, a later analysis assigned CDR3 sequences along with most-parsimonious VDJ recombination scenarios. In a later analysis, each TCR beta chain was defined by its CDR3 amino acid sequence together with its V-gene family, and reads lacking a unique V-gene family were excluded. To address suspected cross-contamination and a sequencing artifact, a later analysis removed over 500 highly shared, low-generation-probability nucleotide sequences. In a later analysis, a clonal expansion index was calculated for each public chain from normalized within-repertoire ranks of inferred template counts. In a later analysis, generation probabilities were computed using a VDJ recombination model fitted to out-of-frame rearrangements, and the results were checked against IGoR. Hypergeometric tests were used in a later analysis to score TCR-TCR, TCR-HLA and TCR-CMV co-occurrence, with a repertoire-size bias correction applied to the TCR pairs. In a later analysis, false discovery rates were estimated by permuting HLA or CMV assignments 20 times. In a later analysis, co-occurring TCRs were grouped using DBSCAN, and TCRdist sequence similarity was added for clustering within HLA-allele-positive subsets. Co-occurrence clustering excluded repertoires with fewer than 30,000 or more than 120,000 public chains, plus five with anomalous nucleotide sharing. This is the immuneACCESS table as TCRdb keeps it, with only in-frame sequences that have V and J called. A part of the clones is gone; compared with another copy, unresolved V genes explain less than half, and the rest is unexplained. The V and J calls and the clone size are those of that table, but D and trimming were determined from the DNA. This sample has approximately 290,000 clones in its table, and 80% of those were observed once. The ten largest clonotypes hold around 0.33% of the sample.

The sequence came from a girl between 2 and 10 years old in good health and CMV-seronegative. The sequencing sample was made of PBMCs.

CDR3 reads: CASSQGTLNEKLFF. The sequenced DNA is TGCGCCAGCAGCCAAGGGACTCTGAACGAAAAACTGTTTTTT. The receptor chain draws on TRBV4-1 and TRBJ1-4; the D gene identity is not certain. V loses 1 base of germline sequence and J loses 8 bases, and the interval between the two ends is 11 bases. From its cysteine to its phenylalanine, the CDR3 spans 14 amino acids. The retained sequence is limited to the CDR3, 42 bases, with the frame set at the first base. The germline V gene encodes CDR1 MGHRA and CDR2 YSYEKL.